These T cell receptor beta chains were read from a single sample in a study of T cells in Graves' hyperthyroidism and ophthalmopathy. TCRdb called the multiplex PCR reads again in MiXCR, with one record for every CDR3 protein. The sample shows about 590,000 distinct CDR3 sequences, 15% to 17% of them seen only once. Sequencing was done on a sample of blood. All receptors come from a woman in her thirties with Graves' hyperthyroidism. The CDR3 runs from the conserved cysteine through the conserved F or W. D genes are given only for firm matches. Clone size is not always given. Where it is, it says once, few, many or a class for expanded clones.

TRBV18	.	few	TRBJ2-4	TGTGCCAGCTCACCCCGCAGCGGGTCGTCCCCTATAACCAAAAACATTCAGTACTTC	CASSPRSGSSPITKNIQYF
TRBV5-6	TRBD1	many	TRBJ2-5	TGTGCCAGCAGCTTACCACCCGCGACAGGGGGAGAGACCCAGTACTTC	CASSLPPATGGETQYF
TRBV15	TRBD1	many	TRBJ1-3	TGTGCCACCAGCAGAGAGGGACAGTCGCGGAACACCATATATTTT	CATSREGQSRNTIYF
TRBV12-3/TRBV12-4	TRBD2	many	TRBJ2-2	TGTGCCAGCAGTTTGATACGGACTAGCGGCAACACCGGGGAGCTGTTTTTT	CASSLIRTSGNTGELFF
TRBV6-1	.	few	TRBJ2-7	TGTGCCAGCAGTGAATCCGCGAGCGGCTCCTACGAGCAGTACTTC	CASSESASGSYEQYF
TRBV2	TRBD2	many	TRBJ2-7	TGTGCCAGCAGTGATCCCGTCGGGGGGTCATACGAGCAGTACTTC	CASSDPVGGSYEQYF
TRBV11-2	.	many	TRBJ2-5	TGTGCCAGCAGCTTTATAGAGACCCAGTACTTC	CASSFIETQYF
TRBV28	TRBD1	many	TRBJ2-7	TGTGCCAGCAGTTTAGGACAGGGTACGTACGAGCAGTACTTC	CASSLGQGTYEQYF
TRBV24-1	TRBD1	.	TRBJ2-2	TGTGCCACCAGTGATCCGACAGGGGGTTGGGACACCGGGGAGCTGTTTTTT	CATSDPTGGWDTGELFF
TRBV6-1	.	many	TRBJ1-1	TGTGCCAGCAGTCAAACGACATTGAACACTGAAGCTTTCTTT	CASSQTTLNTEAFF